This T cell receptor beta chain stems from a study of human T cells and chemical hapten exposure. The wider study: Affected patients, primarily female, had alopecia areata, totalis or universalis.

TCRdb re-called the RACE reads with MiXCR, one entry per CDR3 protein. The table lists 300,000 to 400,000 distinct CDR3 sequences, roughly 4.6% of them singletons. Described time point: pre-sensitization, week 0. Treatment denoted: therapeutic diphenylcyclopropenone sensitization with weekly scalp DPC. Blood draws came before every patch-test application. In this sample, this clonotype turned up a few times. This sample comprised whole blood, obtained in connection with sensitization to the hapten diphenylcyclopropenone (DPC). The clonotype comes from a woman in her forties or fifties with alopecia areata. Some clones in this sample may be carry-over from other donors' samples.

The CDR3 bases are TGTGCCAGCAGTTTAGGAGGACAGGGGGCTTGGAGGACTGAAGCTTTCTTT. As protein: CASSLGGQGAWRTEAFF. The chain links TRBV6-2 or TRBV6-3 to TRBJ1-1; 11 bases align to TRBD1. CDR3 length equals 17 residues. Germline V gives CDR1 MNHEY, CDR2 SVGEGT. Trimming at V came to 4 bases and at J to 5 bases, leaving 12 bases not matched to a gene.